These T cell receptor beta chains were read from a single sample in a study of T cell repertoires and HLA-DP antigens. Produced via immunoSEQ multiplex PCR; TCRdb's table is partial and in-frame only. The sample shows 90,000 to 130,000 clones, about 92% of them seen only once. No antigen is known for these receptors. Sequenced: CD4+ T cells from PBMCs. The receptors shown here come from a woman between 18 and 29 years old in good health and CMV-seronegative. CDR3s include the opening cysteine and the closing phenylalanine or tryptophan. A D gene is named only where the DNA matches it firmly. Not all rows give a size; the values are once, few, many and, for expanded clones, a class.

TRBJ2-1 | NA | TRBV28 | once | CASSLVGAVNNEQFF | TGTGCCAGCAGTTTAGTGGGGGCTGTAAACAATGAGCAGTTCTTC
TRBJ2-7 | TRBD1 | TRBV6-6 | NA | CASTTSTGADYEQYF | TGTGCCAGCACCACCTCGACAGGGGCCGACTACGAGCAGTACTTC
TRBJ1-2 | NA | TRBV6-5 | NA | CASSYGANYGYTF | TGTGCCAGCAGTTACGGGGCAAACTATGGCTACACCTTC
TRBJ2-1 | NA | TRBV2 | NA | CASKEATLGSYNEQFF | TGTGCCAGCAAGGAGGCTACTTTGGGCTCCTACAATGAGCAGTTCTTC
TRBJ2-1 | TRBD2 | TRBV18 | once | CASSQPRGGDEQFF | TGTGCCAGCTCACAGCCGCGCGGGGGGGATGAGCAGTTCTTC
TRBJ2-1 | NA | TRBV11-2 | NA | CASSLGRANNEQFF | TGTGCCAGCAGCTTAGGCAGAGCTAACAATGAGCAGTTCTTC
TRBJ1-2 | TRBD1 | TRBV2 | NA | CASRGAKGPHRGWVYGYTF | TGTGCCAGCAGGGGGGCCAAGGGTCCGCACAGGGGCTGGGTCTATGGCTACACCTTC
TRBJ2-7 | TRBD2 | TRBV5-1 | NA | CASKLAGGPTSTYEQYF | TGCGCCAGTAAACTAGCGGGAGGGCCGACCTCCACCTACGAGCAGTACTTC
TRBJ2-7 | TRBD2 | TRBV7-9 | NA | CASSPPRGGAEQYF | TGTGCCAGCAGCCCCCCGCGGGGGGGCGCCGAGCAGTACTTC
TRBJ2-3 | NA | TRBV7-2 | NA | CASSLEGTTGTHTQYF | TGTGCCAGCAGCTTAGAGGGGACAACCGGGACTCATACGCAGTATTTT
TRBJ1-2 | TRBD1 | TRBV6-1 | NA | CASTRGDRDGYTF | TGTGCCAGTACCCGAGGGGACAGGGATGGCTACACCTTC
TRBJ2-5 | NA | TRBV7-9 | NA | CASSAVGRAAETQYF | TGTGCCAGCAGCGCCGTTGGCCGCGCAGCGGAGACCCAGTACTTC
TRBJ1-2 | NA | TRBV6-1 | NA | CASSDREQANPNYGYTF | TGTGCCAGCAGTGATAGGGAACAAGCCAATCCTAACTATGGCTACACCTTC
TRBJ2-5 | NA | TRBV18 | NA | CASSPFNELYQETQYF | TGTGCCAGCTCACCTTTTAATGAGTTGTACCAAGAGACCCAGTACTTC
TRBJ2-5 | NA | TRBV5-3 | NA | CARRAGKQETQYF | TGTGCCAGAAGGGCGGGGAAACAAGAGACCCAGTACTTC
TRBJ2-7 | TRBD2 | TRBV19 | NA | CASSTTSGGGEQYF | TGTGCCAGTAGTACAACTAGCGGGGGAGGCGAGCAGTACTTC
TRBJ1-5 | TRBD1 | TRBV27 | NA | CASSLLGTGQGSNQPQHF | TGTGCCAGCAGCCTACTCGGGACAGGGCAGGGTAGCAATCAGCCCCAGCATTTT
TRBJ2-7 | NA | TRBV11-2 | NA | CASSPGLRQYF | TGTGCCAGCAGCCCAGGCTTAAGGCAGTACTTC
TRBJ2-7 | NA | TRBV18 | once | CASSPRDRQHYEQYF | TGTGCCAGCTCACCAAGAGACAGGCAACACTACGAGCAGTACTTC
TRBJ2-2 | NA | TRBV27 | NA | CASSFEPRAGELFF | TGTGCCAGCAGTTTTGAGCCTCGTGCCGGGGAGCTGTTTTTT
TRBJ1-1 | NA | TRBV28 | NA | CASSLRSEAFF | TGTGCCAGCAGTTTGAGGAGTGAAGCTTTCTTT
TRBJ2-3 | TRBD2 | TRBV9 | once | CASSVATSGRAPDTQYF | TGTGCCAGCAGCGTAGCTACTAGCGGGAGGGCCCCAGATACGCAGTATTTT
TRBJ1-5 | NA | TRBV2 | NA | CASSGQKGNQPQHF | TGTGCCAGCAGTGGACAGAAAGGCAATCAGCCCCAGCATTTT
TRBJ2-3 | NA | TRBV7-6 | NA | CASSPQLRGARGTQYF | TGTGCCAGCAGCCCCCAGCTACGGGGGGCGAGGGGGACGCAGTATTTT
TRBJ1-5 | TRBD1 | TRBV19 | once | CASSIGGTGNQPQHF | TGTGCCAGTAGTATAGGGGGGACAGGCAATCAGCCCCAGCATTTT
TRBJ1-1 | NA | TRBV4-2 | NA | CASSQDLRNTEAFF | TGTGCCAGCAGCCAAGATCTGAGAAACACTGAAGCTTTCTTT
TRBJ2-1 | TRBD1 | TRBV20-1 | NA | CSALDRDKQFF | TGCAGTGCCCTCGACAGGGACAAGCAGTTCTTC
TRBJ1-2 | TRBD1 | TRBV30 | NA | CAWTWFQGANYGYTF | TGTGCCTGGACGTGGTTCCAGGGGGCCAACTATGGCTACACCTTC
TRBJ2-6 | NA | TRBV2 | NA | CASSDKEQGANVLTF | TGTGCCAGCAGTGATAAGGAGCAGGGGGCCAACGTCCTGACTTTC
TRBJ1-4 | NA | TRBV18 | NA | CASSPPGHTNEKLFF | TGTGCCAGCTCACCGCCGGGCCATACTAATGAAAAACTGTTTTTT
TRBJ2-5 | TRBD2 | TRBV7-9 | NA | CASSPTRVSGRARETQYF | TGTGCCAGCAGCCCGACAAGGGTTAGCGGGAGGGCAAGAGAAACCCAGTACTTC